One sample yielded the 17 T cell receptor beta chains listed below, sequenced in a study of control samples from healthy donors and cancer patients. TCRdb's copy holds only in-frame clones and misses some; the assay was immunoSEQ multiplex PCR. The table records about 130,000 clones, about 90% of them present only once. The source material was PBMCs. The receptors shown here come from a man aged 45-60 years with head and neck cancer.

V gene TRBV6-5 combines with J gene TRBJ1-1, with D possibly matching TRBD1 (6 bases). This CDR3 is 11 amino acids long. V lost 5 bases to trimming and J lost 5 bases, with 6 bases between them. Germline lookup yields CDR1 MNHEY and CDR2 SVGAGI. CDR3 bases: TGTGCCAGCAGTCAGGGGACTGAAGCTTTCTTT. Amino acid sequence: CASSQGTEAFF.

Notes on this clone: Additional DNA sequences in this sample encode the identical CDR3. CDR3 region: CASSRPAGGSYEQYF. The CDR3 DNA reads as TGTGCCAGCAGTCGCCCAGCGGGAGGATCCTACGAGCAGTACTTC. This rearrangement joins TRBV2 to TRBJ2-7; 9 nucleotides align to TRBD2. V dropped 5 bases and J dropped 1; count of bases not matched to a gene: 6. This CDR3 is 15 amino acids long. The V gene's germline CDR1 is SNHLY and CDR2 FYNNEI.

The chain carries TRBV10-3 and TRBJ2-2; maybe TRBD1 (8 bases). Trimming removed 6 bases from V and 4 bases from J, with 15 bases in between. CDR1 is ENHRY, CDR2 SYGVKD, per germline. CDR3 size: 15 residues. CDR3 in amino acids: CAIRAGQVVTGELFF. The CDR3 DNA sequence: TGTGCCATCAGAGCGGGACAGGTCGTCACCGGGGAGCTGTTTTTT.

This chain links TRBV27 with TRBJ2-2, with TRBD1 identical over 9 bases. The V and J ends lost 7 bases and 4 bases, in that order; junction bases with no gene match: 13. Germline assignment: CDR1 MNHEY and CDR2 SMNVEV (reference sequence). This CDR3 is 17 amino acids long. CDR3 protein: CASTFGTGRKGTGELFF. In DNA, the CDR3 is TGTGCCAGCACCTTTGGGACAGGGCGAAAAGGCACCGGGGAGCTGTTTTTT.

V and J are TRBV7-7 and TRBJ2-7; 7 bases align to TRBD1. Trimming at V came to 1 base and at J to 5 bases, leaving 5 bases not matched to a gene. This CDR3 comprises 14 residues. Germline CDR1 SSHAT, CDR2 FNYEAQ (reference sequence). The CDR3 reads CASSLGSGGDEQYF. The CDR3 DNA reads as TGTGCCAGCAGCTTAGGGTCAGGGGGTGACGAGCAGTACTTC.

V gene TRBV5-1 combines with J gene TRBJ2-2; 9 positions match TRBD2. V lost 4 bases to trimming and J lost 2 bases; unmatched junction nucleotides: 3. The CDR3 totals 15 residues. Germline V lookup: CDR1 SGHRS, CDR2 YFSETQ. The CDR3 coding sequence is TGCGCCAGCAGCCTTAGCGGGAGCAACACCGGGGAGCTGTTTTTT. The encoded protein is CASSLSGSNTGELFF.

The V gene is TRBV14, the J gene TRBJ1-1; TRBD1 is a possible D gene (5 bases). There are 15 residues in the CDR3. Germline V CDR1 and CDR2: SGHDN, FVKESK. V lost 4 bases and J lost 3, with 15 bases in between. CDR3 in DNA: TGTGCCAGCAGCCTGCGGGGGTTTAGTTACACTGAAGCTTTCTTT. Residues: CASSLRGFSYTEAFF.

The chain is built from TRBV5-1 and TRBJ2-3; D might be TRBD2 (5 bases). The CDR3 consists of 16 residues. Trimming took off 0 bases at V and 2 bases at J, with 13 bases between the two ends. CDR1 is SGHRS and CDR2 is YFSETQ in the germline V gene. The CDR3 spells CASSLARRGNTDTQYF. CDR3 sequence (DNA): TGCGCCAGCAGCTTGGCCCGGAGAGGGAACACAGATACGCAGTATTTT.

The chain employs TRBV6-2 or TRBV6-3 and TRBJ2-3; the match to TRBD2 covers 11 bases. With 0 bases clipped from V and 6 bases from J, the junction kept 5 bases outside the gene matches. CDR1 and CDR2 from the germline V gene are MNHEY and SVGEGT. CDR3 length equals 16 residues. This chain's CDR3 is CASSYSTSGDPDTQYF. CDR3 nucleotides: TGTGCCAGCAGTTACTCGACTAGCGGGGACCCCGATACGCAGTATTTT.

The chain recombines TRBV9 with TRBJ2-2, with D unclear. Between the trimmed V and J ends, which lost 4 bases and 0 bases, there was a span of 13 bases. CDR1 is SGDLS and CDR2 is YYNGEE in the germline V gene. The CDR3 sequence is 16 residues long. The CDR3 region is CASSRPIAPNTGELFF. The CDR3 coding sequence is TGTGCCAGCAGCCGCCCCATTGCGCCGAACACCGGGGAGCTGTTTTTT.

The CDR3 region has the DNA TGTGCCAGCAGTTCCGGACAGAAAAACATTCAGTACTTC. Translated: CASSSGQKNIQYF. The chain employs TRBV6-1 and TRBJ2-4, with a tentative D call TRBD1 (6 bases). V was clipped by 5 bases and J by 4 bases, with 9 bases between them. The CDR3 covers 13 residues. Germline V gene data show CDR1 as MNHNS and CDR2 as SASEGT.

The chain couples TRBV4-1 to TRBJ1-6; D call uncertain. Trimming pared 0 bases from V and 0 bases from J, leaving 9 bases between. This CDR3 has 17 residues. Germline V gives CDR1 MGHRA, CDR2 YSYEKL. CDR3 bases: TGCGCCAGCAGCCAAGATGGCAGCAGCTCCTATAATTCACCCCTCCACTTT. It translates to CASSQDGSSSYNSPLHF.

This sequence joins TRBV28 and TRBJ2-7; 7 bases are a match to TRBD2. CDR1 and CDR2 from the germline V gene are MDHEN and SYDVKM. V dropped 6 bases and J dropped 3; count of bases not matched to a gene: 8. The CDR3 is 14 residues long. CDR3 sequence: CASRSGDGVYEQYF. The DNA of the CDR3 is TGTGCCAGCAGGAGCGGGGACGGAGTCTACGAGCAGTACTTC.

This chain connects TRBV5-5 to TRBJ2-1; D is uncertain. Germline values: CDR1 SGHKS, CDR2 YYEKEE (reference sequence). V was trimmed by 0 bases and J by 6 bases, leaving 13 bases between them. CDR3 length: 15 amino acids. The DNA for the CDR3 is TGTGCCAGCAGCTTGGTTCGGATTCAAGCCAATGAGCAGTTCTTC. As protein: CASSLVRIQANEQFF.

In this sample, this clone turned up once. The chain has TRBV11-2 and TRBJ2-7; weak D call: TRBD1 (6 bases). Trimming took off 4 bases at V and 3 bases at J, with 16 bases between the two ends. Germline V lookup: CDR1 SGHAT, CDR2 FQNNGV. This CDR3 is 15 amino acids long. This CDR3 is CASSSGDTGRYEQYF. CDR3 DNA: TGTGCCAGCAGCTCCGGGGACACAGGACGCTACGAGCAGTACTTC.

This chain connects TRBV6-5 to TRBJ1-2, with 8 bases identical to TRBD1. With V trimmed by 8 bases and J by 4 bases, 6 bases remained unmatched. The length of the CDR3 is 13 residues. CDR1 and CDR2 (germline): MNHEY, SVGAGI. Written as DNA, the CDR3 is TGTGCCAGCTACGGACAGGGAGGCTATGGCTACACCTTC. Amino acid sequence: CASYGQGGYGYTF.

V usage is TRBV11-2 and J usage is TRBJ2-7; perhaps TRBD1 as D (5 bases). Trimming shortened V by 5 bases and J by 0 bases, and 14 bases separated the two germline ends. The length of the CDR3 is 15 residues. CDR1 SGHAT and CDR2 FQNNGV come from the germline V gene. The CDR3 spells CASSGRTGFSYEQYF. In nucleotides, the CDR3 is TGTGCCAGCAGCGGTCGAACAGGCTTCTCCTACGAGCAGTACTTC.